This TCR beta chain was profiled in a study of T-cell reconstitution after alpha-beta-depleted transplantation in children. Study-level results: Once a year had passed after transplant, T-cell counts and diversity came mostly from newly produced T cells.

Preparing the TCRbeta library involved the use of unique molecular identifiers. TCRdb reanalysed the PCR reads using MiXCR and keeps one entry per CDR3 protein. The sample comprises hundreds of thousands of distinct CDR3 sequences, around 12% of which are singletons, and approximately 0.8% rests with the top ten. J lost 0 bases, V lost 4 bases, and 7 bases had no gene match. Germline CDR1 is SGHRS and CDR2 is YFSETQ. The CDR3 covers 16 residues. This clonotype was seen more than once but under ten times. What it recognizes is unknown. This TCR derives from a girl under 10 years old with congenital amegakaryocytic thrombocytopenia, due to receive a stem cell transplant. The chain uses TRBV5-1 and TRBJ2-3; the match to TRBD2 covers 8 bases. The material sequenced was PBMCs, taken before TCRalphabeta/CD19-depleted stem cell transplant. The CDR3 DNA is TGCGCCAGCAGCCTGACTAGCGCCTCTAGCACAGATACGCAGTATTTT. The encoded protein is CASSLTSASSTDTQYF.